The present T cell receptor (beta chain) was sequenced within a study of blood T cell repertoires in COVID-19. About the research overall: Material from acute and convalescent COVID-19 was sourced from the United States, Italy and Spain. T cells, B-cell-depleted T cells, or PBMCs provided the cDNA or gDNA that served as material.

V lost 6 bases to trimming and J lost 2 bases, with 5 bases between them. The CDR3 extends over 12 amino acids. In the authors' workflow: Amplified reference gene primers provided the basis for estimating nucleated cell counts. Libraries were prepared by immunoSEQ multiplex PCR; TCRdb keeps only in-frame clonotypes and omits some of them. The D gene and trimming were derived from the DNA, and the V and J assignments and clone size from that table. The table shows about 330,000 clones, with about 89% occurring only once. This clone turned up a few times. The specimen was peripheral blood. The chain has TRBV12-3 or TRBV12-4 and TRBJ2-1; D is undetermined. The receptor was derived from a man between 18 and 35 years old who had recovered from COVID-19. The CDR3 sequence: CASSEAYNEQFF. DNA for the CDR3: TGTGCCAGCAGCGAGGCCTACAATGAGCAGTTCTTC.